A single sample is the source of the 22 T cell receptor beta chains below, sequenced in a study of identical twins. MiXCR was run by TCRdb on the 5' RACE reads, yielding one entry per CDR3 protein. The sample lists around 100,000 distinct CDR3 sequences, 5.9% seen once, with approximately 12% in the top ten. What was sequenced was memory T cells sorted from blood. The origin of the receptors is a woman in her forties or fifties in good health.

The table lists this clonotype with many counts. The rearrangement joins TRBV20-1 to TRBJ2-4; no clear D gene. In germline, CDR1 is DFQATT, CDR2 SNEGSKA (reference sequence). The CDR3 runs to 15 residues. Trimming removed 6 bases from V and 2 bases from J, with 17 bases in between. The CDR3 sequence: CSANDEAGSKNIQYF. The CDR3 DNA sequence: TGCAGTGCGAACGACGAGGCTGGGTCCAAAAACATTCAGTACTTC.

This clonotype has a count of ten or more. The chain's CDR3 is CASSFVGRGLGVAKNIQYF. The CDR3 bases are TGTGCCAGCAGTTTTGTGGGCAGGGGATTGGGTGTAGCCAAAAACATTCAGTACTTC. This chain uses TRBV12-3 or TRBV12-4 with TRBJ2-4, with D tentatively TRBD1 (6 bases). CDR3 length: 19 amino acids. V was pared by 3 bases and J by 0 bases, with 21 bases between.

This clonotype has ten or more counts. This chain connects TRBV2 to TRBJ2-7, with TRBD2 matching over 11 bases. Trimming removed 8 bases from V and 2 bases from J; junction bases left unmatched: 8. Germline V lookup: CDR1 SNHLY, CDR2 FYNNEI. CDR3 length equals 15 residues. The CDR3 DNA sequence: TGTGCCAGCCAGAAGGGGACTAGCGGAACCTACGAGCAGTACTTC. Translated: CASQKGTSGTYEQYF.

This clonotype was seen ten or more times. The rearrangement joins TRBV5-6 to TRBJ2-1, with 7 bases matching TRBD2. CDR1 and CDR2 (germline): SGHDT, YYEEEE. V lost 0 bases to trimming and J lost 3 bases; unmatched junction nucleotides: 9. The CDR3 runs to 17 residues. CDR3 in amino acids: CASSLETSASLYNEQFF. CDR3 DNA: TGTGCCAGCAGCTTGGAAACTAGCGCGAGTCTCTACAATGAGCAGTTCTTC.

A few counts support this clonotype. The chain employs TRBV7-9 and TRBJ1-5; D may be TRBD1 (6 bases). Germline CDR1 SEHNR, CDR2 FQNEAQ (reference sequence). Deletions cut 3 bases from V and 9 bases from J, with 12 bases between. The CDR3 extends over 13 amino acids. Here the CDR3 reads CASSLGGLAPQHF. For the CDR3, the DNA is TGTGCCAGCAGCTTGGGGGGGCTGGCGCCCCAGCATTTT.

This clonotype was found many times. This sequence joins TRBV5-1 and TRBJ2-1; 13 bases are a match to TRBD2. Losses at the gene ends were 4 bases for V and 4 bases for J; bases not matched to a gene: 11. The CDR3 is 18 amino acids. Germline values: CDR1 SGHRS, CDR2 YFSETQ. CDR3 DNA sequence: TGCGCCAGCAGCCTGGGATTAACTAGCGGGAGGGTATACAATGAGCAGTTCTTC. Its protein product is CASSLGLTSGRVYNEQFF. The entire variable domain, with the rest obtained from reference TRBV5-1 and TRBJ2-1, is as follows: KAGVTQTPRYLIKTRGQQVTLSCSPISGHRSVSWYQQTPGQGLQFLFEYFSETQRNKGNFPGRFSGRQFSNSRSEMNVSTLELGDSALYLCASSLGLTSGRVYNEQFFGPGTRLTVL.

This clonotype was counted only a few times. The rearrangement links TRBV5-1 to TRBJ2-3; D tentatively fits TRBD1 or TRBD2 (5 bases each). Germline V gives CDR1 SGHRS, CDR2 YFSETQ. The germline V and J ends were trimmed by 2 bases and 4 bases, with 14 bases remaining between them. CDR3 size: 15 residues. CDR3 coding DNA: TGCGCCAGCAGCTTCGTTGGGGGTGGATCAGATACGCAGTATTTT. Translating it yields CASSFVGGGSDTQYF.

This clonotype was picked up many times. This chain joins TRBV6-4 and TRBJ2-3, with D unresolved. Trimming took off 5 bases at V and 5 bases at J, with 11 bases between the two ends. Germline values: CDR1 MRHNA, CDR2 SNTAGT. There are 13 residues in the CDR3. As DNA, the CDR3 is TGTGCCAGCAGTCCCGTGCAAGAAGATACGCAGTATTTT. Protein product: CASSPVQEDTQYF.

This clonotype was counted many times. This sequence joins TRBV20-1 and TRBJ2-3; no clear D gene. Trimming removed 6 bases from V and 2 bases from J, with 18 bases in between. CDR3 size: 15 residues. CDR1 and CDR2 (germline): DFQATT, SNEGSKA (reference sequence). CDR3 protein: CSAPETNTYTDTQYF. For the CDR3, the DNA is TGCAGTGCCCCAGAGACCAACACCTACACAGATACGCAGTATTTT.

At least ten counts were recorded for this clonotype. The V call is TRBV4-2, the J call TRBJ2-1; 11 nucleotides agree with TRBD2. V shed 4 bases, J shed 6 bases, and the junction held 11 bases outside the gene matches. Germline CDR1 is LGHNA and CDR2 is YNFKEQ. The CDR3 extends over 17 amino acids. The CDR3 DNA is TGTGCCAGCAGCCCAAATCTAGCGGGAGGAGCATCCAATGAGCAGTTCTTC. It specifies CASSPNLAGGASNEQFF.

This clonotype has ten or more counts. The V call is TRBV6-1, the J call TRBJ1-2; 8 bases line up with TRBD1. Germline lookup yields CDR1 MNHNS and CDR2 SASEGT. J gave up 8 bases and V 9 bases, and 11 bases lay outside the gene matches. CDR3 size: 13 residues. This CDR3 reads CASSLDRAAGYTF. CDR3 nucleotide sequence: TGTGCCAGTAGTTTGGACAGGGCGGCGGGCTACACCTTC.

This clonotype has at least ten counts. The V and J genes are TRBV4-1 and TRBJ1-2; 7 bases are a match to TRBD1. CDR3 length: 15 amino acids. Germline-derived CDR1 and CDR2 are MGHRA and YSYEKL. Trimming at V came to 4 bases and at J to 3 bases, leaving 8 bases not matched to a gene. Here the CDR3 DNA reads TGCGCCAGCAGCCCCTCCCCCGGGACAGACTATGGCTACACCTTC. Its translation: CASSPSPGTDYGYTF.

This clonotype showed up many times. This chain joins TRBV9 and TRBJ2-2; D possibly corresponds to TRBD2 (5 bases). Trimming pared 0 bases from V and 4 bases from J, leaving 7 bases between. This CDR3 has 14 amino acids. Germline-derived CDR1 and CDR2 are SGDLS and YYNGEE. The CDR3 here is CASSVGEGTGELFF. CDR3 nucleotide sequence: TGTGCCAGCAGCGTAGGCGAGGGCACCGGGGAGCTGTTTTTT.

There are many counts of this clonotype. The chain combines TRBV12-3 or TRBV12-4 with TRBJ2-7, with 8 positions matching TRBD1. The CDR3 spans 13 residues. The ends lost 8 bases at V and 2 bases at J; junction bases unmatched: 5. The CDR3 protein is CASPRTGTYEQYV. CDR3 DNA sequence: TGTGCCAGCCCAAGGACAGGGACCTACGAGCAGTACGTC.

This sequence joins TRBV24-1 and TRBJ2-7; 7 bases are a match to TRBD2. CDR1 KGHDR and CDR2 SFDVKD come from the germline V gene. The CDR3 covers 19 residues. The ends lost 1 base at V and 3 bases at J; junction bases unmatched: 17. In DNA form, the CDR3 reads TGTGCCACCAGTGATTTCCCCACTGGGCCCGCGGGGGTTCTCTACGAGCAGTACGTC. Translating gives CATSDFPTGPAGVLYEQYV.

This clonotype was detected many times. This chain connects TRBV20-1 to TRBJ2-3, with 16 positions matching TRBD2. There are 18 residues in the CDR3. V shed 7 bases and J 5 bases; nucleotides not matched to a gene: 15. Germline values: CDR1 DFQATT, CDR2 SNEGSKA (reference sequence). The CDR3 region is CSEKAPGTSGRAKDTQYF. The CDR3, as DNA: TGCAGTGAAAAGGCGCCCGGGACTAGCGGGAGGGCCAAAGATACGCAGTATTTT.

This clonotype was detected ten times or more. The J gene is TRBJ1-2, the V gene TRBV20-1; D unresolved. Deletions cut 5 bases from V and 4 bases from J, with 11 bases between. Per germline, CDR1 DFQATT and CDR2 SNEGSKA (reference sequence). There are 12 residues in the CDR3. The CDR3 is CSARSYAYGYTF. The CDR3 DNA sequence: TGCAGTGCTCGATCCTACGCCTATGGCTACACCTTC.

There are a few counts of this clonotype. The J gene is TRBJ1-2, the V gene TRBV3-1; 8 nucleotides match TRBD1. The CDR3 totals 13 residues. Germline CDR1 and CDR2: LGHDT and YNNKEL (reference sequence). V lost 2 bases and J lost 8; bases outside the gene matches: 4. CDR3 residues: CASSQTGQGGYTF. DNA of the CDR3: TGTGCCAGCAGCCAAACAGGACAGGGAGGCTACACCTTC.

This clonotype was counted a few times. The CDR3 loop reads CSARDGLAGVAKNIQYF. CDR3 sequence (DNA): TGCAGTGCTAGAGATGGGCTAGCGGGGGTAGCCAAAAACATTCAGTACTTC. V gene TRBV20-1 combines with J gene TRBJ2-4; 10 bases line up with TRBD2. This CDR3 comprises 17 residues. V lost 0 bases and J lost 0; bases outside the gene matches: 5. CDR1 is DFQATT and CDR2 is SNEGSKA in the germline V gene (reference sequence).

This clonotype was picked up many times. The V and J genes are TRBV7-3 and TRBJ2-1; D remains ambiguous. Trimming cost V 1 base and J 5 bases, with 9 bases left between them. The V gene's germline CDR1 is SGHTA and CDR2 FQGTGA. The CDR3 covers 14 residues. The CDR3 DNA sequence: TGTGCCAGCAGCTTAAAAGCCGGACACAATGAGCAGTTCTTC. As protein: CASSLKAGHNEQFF.

This clonotype has ten or more counts. The CDR3 nucleotides are TGTGCCAGCAGTTTCCTATCCATGCGGGAGGCGGGAAGTGAGCAGTTCTTC. Its translation is CASSFLSMREAGSEQFF. V gene TRBV12-3 or TRBV12-4 combines with J gene TRBJ2-1; 8 bases are a match to TRBD2. The CDR3 totals 17 residues. V shed 3 bases and J 9 bases; nucleotides not matched to a gene: 16.

This clonotype was counted at least ten times. This chain joins TRBV7-8 and TRBJ1-1; maybe TRBD1 (5 bases). The CDR3 sequence is 12 residues long. The germline V gene encodes CDR1 SGHVS and CDR2 FQNEAQ. V lost 1 base, J lost 10 bases, and 10 bases lay in between. DNA for the CDR3: TGTGCCAGCAGCTTAGGGGGGGTAGGAGCTTTCTTT. Protein: CASSLGGVGAFF.